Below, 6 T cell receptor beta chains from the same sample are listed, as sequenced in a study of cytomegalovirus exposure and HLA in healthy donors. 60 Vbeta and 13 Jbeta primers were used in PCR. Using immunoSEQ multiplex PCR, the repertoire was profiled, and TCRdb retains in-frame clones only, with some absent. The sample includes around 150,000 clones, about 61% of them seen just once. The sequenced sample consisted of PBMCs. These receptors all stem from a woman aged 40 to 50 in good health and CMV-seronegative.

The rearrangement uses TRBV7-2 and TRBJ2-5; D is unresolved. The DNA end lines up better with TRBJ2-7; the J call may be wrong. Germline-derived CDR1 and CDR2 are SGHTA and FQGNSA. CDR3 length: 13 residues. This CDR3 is CASSLALTYEQYF. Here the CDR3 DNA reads TGTGCCAGCAGCTTAGCCCTAACCTACGAGCAGTACTTC.

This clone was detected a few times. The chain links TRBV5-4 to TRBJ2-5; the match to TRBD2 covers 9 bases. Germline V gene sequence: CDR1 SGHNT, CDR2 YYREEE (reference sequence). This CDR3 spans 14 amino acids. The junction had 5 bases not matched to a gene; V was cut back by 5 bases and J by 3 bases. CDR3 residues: CASSRGGAEETQYF. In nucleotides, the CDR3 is TGTGCCAGCAGTCGCGGGGGGGCCGAAGAGACCCAGTACTTC.

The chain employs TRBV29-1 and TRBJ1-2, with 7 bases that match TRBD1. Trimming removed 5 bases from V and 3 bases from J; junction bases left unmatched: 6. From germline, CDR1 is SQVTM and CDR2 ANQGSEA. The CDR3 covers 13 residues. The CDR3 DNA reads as TGCAGCGTTACGGACAGGCTTGACTATGGCTACACCTTC. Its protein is CSVTDRLDYGYTF.

The CDR3 nucleotides are TGTGCCAGCAGCGCGACAGGGGGTATTTGCGGCGAGCAGTACTTC. Its translation is CASSATGGICGEQYF. V and J are TRBV11-1 and TRBJ2-7; TRBD1 aligns across 9 bases. The CDR3 runs 15 residues. CDR1 is SGHAT and CDR2 is FQDESV in the germline V gene (reference sequence). With V trimmed by 5 bases and J by 6 bases, 11 bases remained unmatched.

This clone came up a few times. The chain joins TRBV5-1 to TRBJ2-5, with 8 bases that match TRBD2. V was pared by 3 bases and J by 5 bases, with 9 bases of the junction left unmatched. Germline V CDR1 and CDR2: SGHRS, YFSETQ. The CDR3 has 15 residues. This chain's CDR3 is CASSSGGRALETQYF. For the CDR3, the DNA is TGCGCCAGCAGCTCGGGGGGGAGAGCCCTGGAGACCCAGTACTTC.

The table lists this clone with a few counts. CDR3 nucleotide sequence: TGTGCCAGCAGCCGAGGAGGAGAGGGCTACGAGCAGTACTTC. It specifies CASSRGGEGYEQYF. This rearrangement joins TRBV9 to TRBJ2-7; D might be TRBD2 (5 bases). This CDR3 has 14 amino acids. Trimming removed 4 bases at V and 3 bases at J, with 14 bases between. Germline CDR1 reads SGDLS; CDR2 reads YYNGEE.